This is a list of T cell receptor beta chains from one sample in a study of blood T cell repertoires in COVID-19. The data were produced by immunoSEQ multiplex PCR, yet TCRdb's version contains in-frame clones alone and is incomplete. The sample gives fewer than 150,000 clones, 75% to 90% of which show up once; around 13% is in the top ten. Material for sequencing was peripheral blood. The receptors stem from a human donor in a cohort sampled during active COVID-19. CDR3s leave out the opening cysteine and the closing phenylalanine or tryptophan. The D gene is left open where the match is weak.

TRBV11-3,NA,ASSFSAGGNTIY
TRBV19,NA,ASSMFRGGTEAF
TRBV6-2/TRBV6-3,NA,ASSYPPPGASSGQY
TRBV24-1,TRBD2,ATSESGGLANEQF
TRBV2,NA,ASKGGNSNQPQH
TRBV10-2,NA,ASSEGSPNEKLF
TRBV20-1,NA,SASTEDTQY
TRBV7-9,NA,ASSGTVGLSPLH
TRBV7-2,TRBD1,ASSISRDRGFEQY
TRBV3-1/TRBV3-2,NA,ASSQAPIGGRTGELF
TRBV5-8,NA,ASSLLSPLH
TRBV6-2/TRBV6-3,TRBD1,ASSPSQGAGNQPQH
TRBV28,TRBD2,ASSFRGGPKNEQF